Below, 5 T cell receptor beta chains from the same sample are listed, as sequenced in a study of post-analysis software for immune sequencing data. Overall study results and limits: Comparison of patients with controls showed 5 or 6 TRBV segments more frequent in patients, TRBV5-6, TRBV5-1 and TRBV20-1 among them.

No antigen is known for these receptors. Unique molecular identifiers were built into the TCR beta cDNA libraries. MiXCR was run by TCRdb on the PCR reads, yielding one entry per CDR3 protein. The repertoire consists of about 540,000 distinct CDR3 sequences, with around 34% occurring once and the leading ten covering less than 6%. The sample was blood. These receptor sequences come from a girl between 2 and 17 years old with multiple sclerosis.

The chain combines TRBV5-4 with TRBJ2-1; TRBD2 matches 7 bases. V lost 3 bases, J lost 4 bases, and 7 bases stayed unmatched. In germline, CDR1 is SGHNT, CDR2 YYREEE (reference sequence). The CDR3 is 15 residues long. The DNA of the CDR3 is TGTGCCAGCAGCTCCCGGGACTATCCTTACAATGAGCAGTTCTTC. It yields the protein CASSSRDYPYNEQFF.

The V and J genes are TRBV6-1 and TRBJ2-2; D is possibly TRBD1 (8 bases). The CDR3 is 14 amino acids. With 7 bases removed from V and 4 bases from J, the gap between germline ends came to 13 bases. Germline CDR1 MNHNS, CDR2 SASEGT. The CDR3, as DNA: TGTGCCAGCAAAGCGGGACAGGTCACCGGGGAGCTGTTTTTT. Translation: CASKAGQVTGELFF.

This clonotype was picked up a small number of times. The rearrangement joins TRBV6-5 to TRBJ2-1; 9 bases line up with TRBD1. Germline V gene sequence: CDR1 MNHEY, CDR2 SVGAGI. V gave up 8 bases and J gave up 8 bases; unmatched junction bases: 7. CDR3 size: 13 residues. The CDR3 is CASSGQGIDEQFF. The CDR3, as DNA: TGTGCCAGCTCTGGACAGGGGATCGATGAGCAGTTCTTC.

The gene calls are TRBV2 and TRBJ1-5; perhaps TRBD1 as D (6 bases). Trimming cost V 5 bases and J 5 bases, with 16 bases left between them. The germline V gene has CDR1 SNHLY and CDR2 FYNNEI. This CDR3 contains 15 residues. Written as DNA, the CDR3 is TGTGCCAGCAGTTGGGATCGACAGGATTATCAGCCCCAGCATTTT. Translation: CASSWDRQDYQPQHF.

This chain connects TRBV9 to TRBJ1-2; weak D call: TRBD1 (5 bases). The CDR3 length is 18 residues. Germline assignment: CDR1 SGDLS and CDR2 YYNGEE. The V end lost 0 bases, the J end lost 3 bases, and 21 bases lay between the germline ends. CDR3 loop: CASSVEAGRGRPDYGYTF. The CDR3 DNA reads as TGTGCCAGCAGCGTAGAGGCGGGTCGGGGACGGCCGGACTATGGCTACACCTTC.